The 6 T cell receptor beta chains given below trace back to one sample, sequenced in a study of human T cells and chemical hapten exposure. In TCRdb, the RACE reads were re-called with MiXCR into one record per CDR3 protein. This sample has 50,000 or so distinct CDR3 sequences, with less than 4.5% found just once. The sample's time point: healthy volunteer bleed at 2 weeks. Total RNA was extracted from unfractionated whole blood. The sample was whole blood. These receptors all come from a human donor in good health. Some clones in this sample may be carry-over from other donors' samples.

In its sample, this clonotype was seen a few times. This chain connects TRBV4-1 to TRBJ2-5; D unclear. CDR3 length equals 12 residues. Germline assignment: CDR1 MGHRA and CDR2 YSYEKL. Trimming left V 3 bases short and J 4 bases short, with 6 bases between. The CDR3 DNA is TGCGCCAGCAGCCATGATCGAGAGACCCAGTACTTC. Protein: CASSHDRETQYF.

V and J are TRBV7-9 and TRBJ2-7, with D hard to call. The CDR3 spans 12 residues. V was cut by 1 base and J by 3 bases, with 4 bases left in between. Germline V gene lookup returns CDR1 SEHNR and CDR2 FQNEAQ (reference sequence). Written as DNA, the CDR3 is TGTGCCAGCAGCTTAGAGAACTACGAGCAGTACTTC. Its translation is CASSLENYEQYF.

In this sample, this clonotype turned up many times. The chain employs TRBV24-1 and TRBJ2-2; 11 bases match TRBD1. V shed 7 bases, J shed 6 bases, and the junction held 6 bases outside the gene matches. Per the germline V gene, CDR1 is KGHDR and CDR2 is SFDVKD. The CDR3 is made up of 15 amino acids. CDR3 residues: CATSRTGGIAGELFF. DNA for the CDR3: TGTGCCACCAGCAGGACAGGGGGCATCGCCGGGGAGCTGTTTTTT.

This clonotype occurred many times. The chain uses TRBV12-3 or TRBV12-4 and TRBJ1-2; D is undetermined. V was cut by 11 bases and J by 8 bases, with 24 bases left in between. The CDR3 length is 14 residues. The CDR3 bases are TGTGCCGCTGGCCGAAGTGGCGTTCGGAGCGGCTACACCTTC. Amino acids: CAAGRSGVRSGYTF.

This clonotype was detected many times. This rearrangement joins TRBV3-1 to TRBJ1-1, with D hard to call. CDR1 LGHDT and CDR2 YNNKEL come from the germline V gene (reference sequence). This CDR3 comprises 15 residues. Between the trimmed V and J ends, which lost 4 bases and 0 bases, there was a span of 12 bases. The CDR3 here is CASSPIVQMNTEAFF. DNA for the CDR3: TGTGCCAGCAGCCCCATTGTCCAGATGAACACTGAAGCTTTCTTT.

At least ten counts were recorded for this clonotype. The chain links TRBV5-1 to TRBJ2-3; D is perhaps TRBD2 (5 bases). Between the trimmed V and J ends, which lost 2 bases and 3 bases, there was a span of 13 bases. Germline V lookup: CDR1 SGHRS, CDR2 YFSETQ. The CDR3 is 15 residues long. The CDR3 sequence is CASSFPLGVTDTQYF. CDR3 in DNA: TGCGCCAGCAGCTTCCCCTTGGGAGTAACAGATACGCAGTATTTT. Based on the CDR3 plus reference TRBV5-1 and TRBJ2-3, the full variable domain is KAGVTQTPRYLIKTRGQQVTLSCSPISGHRSVSWYQQTPGQGLQFLFEYFSETQRNKGNFPGRFSGRQFSNSRSEMNVSTLELGDSALYLCASSFPLGVTDTQYFGPGTRLTVL.